The clone carrying this T cell receptor (beta chain) was recorded a few times. Its antigen is not identified. This specimen belongs to a study of beta chain features in type 1 diabetes. Findings and limits, study-wide: All four CD4+ subsets from Type 1 diabetes patients carried moderately but significantly shorter TCRB CDR3s. Patients and controls would share equally any PCR tilt toward shorter templates.

V lost 8 bases, J lost 3 bases, and 6 bases stayed unmatched. The CDR3 sequence is 13 residues long. Germline-derived CDR1 and CDR2 are MGHDK and SYGVNS. The isolated RNA, all of it, was reverse transcribed, so expressed TCRB transcripts were what got sequenced. Assay used: immunoSEQ multiplex PCR; TCRdb lists only in-frame clones, some missing. The sample has under 55,000 clones, approximately 45% seen once. The sequenced sample consisted of Tregs from blood. The V and J genes are TRBV25-1 and TRBJ2-5; 7 positions match TRBD1. This TCR came from a man under 40 with type 1 diabetes. In DNA form, the CDR3 reads TGTGCCAGCGACTCGACAGGGAAAGAGACCCAGTACTTC. The encoded protein is CASDSTGKETQYF.